This TCR beta chain was identified in a study of monozygotic twins with inflammatory bowel disease. The template switching step added UMIs that contained a 6-nucleotide sample barcode. TCRdb reprocessed the 5' RACE reads, keeping one entry per CDR3 protein, no DNA. The sample includes about 300,000 distinct CDR3 sequences. Phlebotomy per donor yielded a single 2.5 ml blood sample. No T cells were sorted before total RNA was taken from whole blood. This CDR3 is 17 amino acids long. Germline V gene lookup returns CDR1 SEHNR and CDR2 FQNEAQ (reference sequence). The sequence was collected from a human donor with ulcerative colitis or Crohn's disease, or a healthy co-twin of an affected twin (not recorded which). The rearrangement joins TRBV7-9 to TRBJ1-5; lacking DNA, the TRBD1 call made by TCRdb goes unchecked. Sequences were obtained from blood. CDR3 amino acids: CASSLSWTGDGNQPQHF.